The T cell receptor (beta chain) described here comes from a study of blood T cell repertoires in COVID-19. Study-level information: T cells, B-cell-depleted T cells, or PBMCs provided the cDNA or gDNA that served as material.

The V gene end was trimmed by 10 bases and the J gene end by 5 bases; junction bases not matched to a gene: 14. CDR3 size: 16 residues. CDR1 and CDR2 from the germline V gene are MNHEY and SMNVEV (reference sequence). The repertoire was sequenced with immunoSEQ multiplex PCR; TCRdb's copy has only in-frame clones and lacks some. The sample consists of just under 90,000 clones, approximately 88% of them appearing once. Sequenced input: peripheral blood. This sequence originates from a man aged 55 to 70 with acute or convalescent COVID-19. V usage is TRBV27 and J usage is TRBJ1-2; TRBD1 matches at 12 bases. CDR3 nucleotides: TGTGCCACCTCCGAAAATCCGGGACAGGGGGCTTATGGCTACACCTTC. Protein product: CATSENPGQGAYGYTF.